Below, 16 T cell receptor beta chains from the same sample are listed, as sequenced in a study of blood T cell repertoires in COVID-19 (dated by TCRdb to the early 2020s). The library relied on the immunoSEQ multiplex PCR assay. Imported from immuneACCESS, the table was reduced by TCRdb to in-frame sequences with V and J called. These copies leave out some clones; in studies compared against another copy, an unresolved V gene accounts for under half, and the cause of the remainder is not known. The sample includes 60,000 or so clones, with about 74% observed a single time. The ten largest clonotypes hold roughly 27% of the sample. Material for sequencing was peripheral blood. The receptors derive from a woman older than 75 with acute or convalescent COVID-19.

The CDR3, as DNA: TGTGCCAGCAGTGGAATTACTAGCGGGAGTCTCCAAGAGACCCAGTACTTC. Amino acids: CASSGITSGSLQETQYF. This sequence joins TRBV28 and TRBJ2-5, with TRBD2 matching 11 bases. This CDR3 has 17 amino acids. Looked up from germline, CDR1 is MDHEN and CDR2 is SYDVKM. V trimming: 5 bases; J trimming: 1 base; junction bases outside the gene matches: 9.

This clone is a singleton in its sample. The chain uses TRBV5-1 and TRBJ2-1, with TRBD2 identical over 7 bases. Germline trimming cut 0 bases from V and 5 bases from J; bases unmatched to any gene: 8. This CDR3 contains 16 residues. The V gene's germline CDR1 is SGHRS and CDR2 YFSETQ. CDR3 amino acids: CASSLVLAEGNNEQFF. CDR3 bases: TGCGCCAGCAGCTTGGTTCTAGCGGAGGGGAACAATGAGCAGTTCTTC.

This rearrangement joins TRBV5-6 to TRBJ2-7, with D possibly matching TRBD1 (5 bases). Trimming took 0 bases from V and 3 from J, leaving 10 bases between them. The germline V gene has CDR1 SGHDT and CDR2 YYEEEE. The CDR3 extends over 14 amino acids. CDR3 amino acids: CASSLGTYFYEQYF. CDR3 coding DNA: TGTGCCAGCAGCTTGGGGACATACTTCTACGAGCAGTACTTC.

The CDR3 sequence is CASSLTGLGTEAFF. CDR3 nucleotides: TGCGCCAGCAGCCTAACAGGGCTTGGCACTGAAGCTTTCTTT. This sequence joins TRBV5-1 and TRBJ1-1; maybe TRBD1 (6 bases). CDR1 is SGHRS and CDR2 is YFSETQ in the germline V gene. There are 14 residues in the CDR3. V was clipped by 4 bases and J by 4 bases, with 14 bases between them.

The CDR3 is CASLQGGNSPLHF. In DNA form, the CDR3 reads TGTGCCAGCCTACAGGGTGGGAATTCACCCCTCCACTTT. The V gene is TRBV19, the J gene TRBJ1-6; maybe TRBD1 (6 bases). The CDR3 totals 13 residues. CDR1 LNHDA and CDR2 SQIVND come from the germline V gene (reference sequence). V was cut by 9 bases and J by 7 bases, with 13 bases left in between.

The chain recombines TRBV25-1 with TRBJ1-1; D possibly corresponds to TRBD1 (6 bases). Trimming removed 7 bases from V and 6 bases from J, with 21 bases in between. This CDR3 has 15 residues. Germline-derived CDR1 and CDR2 are MGHDK and SYGVNS. CDR3 loop: CASIMAQGSAAEAFF. For the CDR3, the DNA is TGTGCCAGCATTATGGCTCAGGGGTCTGCTGCTGAAGCTTTCTTT.

This chain links TRBV27 with TRBJ2-5, with D possibly TRBD2 on 6 matching bases. CDR1 and CDR2 (germline): MNHEY, SMNVEV (reference sequence). V gave up 3 bases and J gave up 1 base, with 15 bases separating them. The CDR3 totals 16 residues. The CDR3 nucleotides are TGTGCCAGCAGTTTTGGAGGGGCCCACCGCCAAGAGACCCAGTACTTC. Its translation is CASSFGGAHRQETQYF.

This clone was seen more than once but under ten times. The chain employs TRBV6-1 and TRBJ1-2; 7 nucleotides agree with TRBD1. The CDR3 consists of 17 residues. V lost 3 bases, J lost 3 bases, and 13 bases stayed unmatched. CDR1 is MNHNS and CDR2 is SASEGT in the germline V gene. CDR3 sequence reads: CASSDPPGGWKHYGYTF. As DNA, the CDR3 is TGTGCCAGCAGTGACCCACCAGGGGGGTGGAAGCACTATGGCTACACCTTC.

In its sample, this clone was seen a few times. The chain recombines TRBV10-3 with TRBJ2-1; TRBD1 is a possible D gene (6 bases). Trimming took off 4 bases at V and 5 bases at J, with 15 bases between the two ends. Germline V gene data show CDR1 as ENHRY and CDR2 as SYGVKD. The CDR3 consists of 15 residues. CDR3 loop: CAISGRQQGNNEQFF. The CDR3 DNA reads TGTGCCATCAGTGGGCGGCAACAGGGAAACAATGAGCAGTTCTTC.

This clone has just one count. This sequence joins TRBV28 and TRBJ2-5; 8 nucleotides match TRBD1. CDR1 and CDR2 from the germline V gene are MDHEN and SYDVKM. CDR3 length: 14 amino acids. The trim removed 7 bases at V and 4 bases at J, leaving 8 bases unmatched. CDR3 DNA sequence: TGTGCCAGCAAAAGACAGGGGAGGTCAGAGACCCAGTACTTC. It specifies CASKRQGRSETQYF.

V gene TRBV19 combines with J gene TRBJ1-1, with 7 bases lining up with TRBD1. V dropped 7 bases and J dropped 5; count of bases not matched to a gene: 10. Germline V gene lookup returns CDR1 LNHDA and CDR2 SQIVND (reference sequence). The CDR3 covers 14 residues. CDR3 coding DNA: TGTGCCAGTATGAGTGGGGCAGGGGGAACTGAAGCTTTCTTT. Its protein product is CASMSGAGGTEAFF.

The chain uses TRBV6-5 and TRBJ1-6; 7 nucleotides align to TRBD1. Germline CDR1 MNHEY, CDR2 SVGAGI. The CDR3 contains 14 residues. V shed 5 bases, J shed 10 bases, and the junction held 8 bases outside the gene matches. The CDR3 nucleotides read TGTGCCAGCAGTACCGCCGACAGGGAATCACCCCTCCACTTT. Translation gives CASSTADRESPLHF.

This sequence joins TRBV24-1 and TRBJ2-3, with TRBD1 matching 8 bases. There are 17 residues in the CDR3. Looked up from germline, CDR1 is KGHDR and CDR2 is SFDVKD. Unmatched junction bases numbered 10, after V lost 3 bases and J lost 3 bases. The CDR3 coding sequence is TGTGCCACCAGTGATGGGACAGGTTTAGTGCGTACAGATACGCAGTATTTT. Translated: CATSDGTGLVRTDTQYF.

This chain joins TRBV7-8 and TRBJ2-1; 7 bases are a match to TRBD2. This CDR3 comprises 18 residues. The trim removed 4 bases at V and 5 bases at J, leaving 17 bases unmatched. The germline CDR1 and CDR2 sequences are SGHVS and FQNEAQ. The CDR3 protein is CASSSGPRTSSRDNEQFF. The CDR3 region has the DNA TGTGCCAGCAGCTCAGGGCCCAGGACTAGTTCCCGGGACAATGAGCAGTTCTTC.

The chain has TRBV5-7 and TRBJ1-5, with D unresolved. TRBV5-7 is sorted into the ORF group, with uncertain function. Trimming cost V 1 base and J 8 bases, with 13 bases left between them. The CDR3 has 14 residues. This chain's CDR3 is CASSLKQLEEPQHF. The CDR3 DNA sequence: TGTGCCAGCAGCTTGAAACAACTCGAGGAGCCCCAGCATTTT.

The chain carries TRBV7-2 and TRBJ2-5; 7 bases align to TRBD1. CDR3 length: 14 amino acids. V was clipped by 1 base and J by 7 bases; unmatched bases: 6. Germline assignment: CDR1 SGHTA and CDR2 FQGNSA. CDR3 sequence reads: CASSLEGTVGTQYF. The CDR3 nucleotides read TGTGCCAGCAGCTTAGAGGGGACAGTGGGGACCCAGTACTTC.